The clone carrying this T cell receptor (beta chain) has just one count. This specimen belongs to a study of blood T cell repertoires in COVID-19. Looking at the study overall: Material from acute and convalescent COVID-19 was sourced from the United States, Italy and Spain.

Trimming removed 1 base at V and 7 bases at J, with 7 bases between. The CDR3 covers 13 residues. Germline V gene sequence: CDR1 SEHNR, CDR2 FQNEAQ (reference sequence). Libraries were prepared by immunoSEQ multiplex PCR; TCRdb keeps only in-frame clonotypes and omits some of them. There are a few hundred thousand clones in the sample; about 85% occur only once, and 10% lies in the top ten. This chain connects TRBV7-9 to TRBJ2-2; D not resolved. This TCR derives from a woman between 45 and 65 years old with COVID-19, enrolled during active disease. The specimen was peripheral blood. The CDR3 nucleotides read TGTGCCAGCAGCTTAGGGAGTCTCGGGGAGCTGTTTTTT. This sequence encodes CASSLGSLGELFF.